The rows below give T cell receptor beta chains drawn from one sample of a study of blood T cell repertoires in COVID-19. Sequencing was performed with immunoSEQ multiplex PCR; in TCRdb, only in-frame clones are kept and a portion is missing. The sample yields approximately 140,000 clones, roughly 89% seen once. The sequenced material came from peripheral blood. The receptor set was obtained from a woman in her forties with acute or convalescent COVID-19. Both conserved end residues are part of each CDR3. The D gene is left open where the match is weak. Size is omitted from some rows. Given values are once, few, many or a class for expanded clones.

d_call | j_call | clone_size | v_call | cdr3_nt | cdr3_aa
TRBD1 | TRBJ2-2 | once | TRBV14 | TGTGCCAGCAGCCTTGCAAACAGGGGCTTAACCGGGGAGCTGTTTTTT | CASSLANRGLTGELFF
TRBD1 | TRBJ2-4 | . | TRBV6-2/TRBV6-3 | TGTGCCAGCAGTTACGAGGACAGGGGAAACATTCAGTACTTC | CASSYEDRGNIQYF
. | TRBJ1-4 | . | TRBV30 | TGTGCCTGGACCCCAGGGGAAAGGAATGGCGAAAAACTGTTTTTT | CAWTPGERNGEKLFF
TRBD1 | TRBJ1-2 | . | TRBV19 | TGTGCCAGTAGTATTTGGGACAGCCGATGGTTATATGGCTACACCTTC | CASSIWDSRWLYGYTF
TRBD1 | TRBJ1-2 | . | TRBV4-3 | TGCGCCAGCAGCCAAGTCCTCGGGACAGGGGAAGGCTACACCTTC | CASSQVLGTGEGYTF
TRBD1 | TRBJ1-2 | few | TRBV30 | TGTGCCTGGGTGGGGGCAGGGGGCCAGCATGGCTACACCTTC | CAWVGAGGQHGYTF
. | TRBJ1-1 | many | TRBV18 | TGTGCCAGCTCACCCCACAGGGTGAACACTGAAGCTTTCTTT | CASSPHRVNTEAFF
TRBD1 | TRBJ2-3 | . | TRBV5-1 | TGCGCCAGCAGCTACAGACAGGGAAACACAGATACGCAGTATTTT | CASSYRQGNTDTQYF
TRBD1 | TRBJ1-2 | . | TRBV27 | TGTGCCAGCAGTTTTGGGACAGGATCTAACTATGGCTACACCTTC | CASSFGTGSNYGYTF
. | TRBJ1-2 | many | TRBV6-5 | TGTGCCAGCAGTCGTGCAGGGAACTATGGCTACACCTTC | CASSRAGNYGYTF
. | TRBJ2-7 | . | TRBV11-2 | TGTGCCAGCAGCTCCCGGGGGGCCGGGACCTACGAGCAGTACTTC | CASSSRGAGTYEQYF
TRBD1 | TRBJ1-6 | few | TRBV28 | TGTGCCAGCAGGGGGACAGGGGATAATTCACCCCTCCACTTT | CASRGTGDNSPLHF
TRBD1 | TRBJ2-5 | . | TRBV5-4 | TGTGCCAGCAGCTTGGGTGGGGGACAGGGGGCAGGAGAGACCCAGTACTTC | CASSLGGGQGAGETQYF
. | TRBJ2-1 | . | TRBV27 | TGTGCCAGCACTATTAGCGGAACCTCCTACAATGAGCAGTTCTTC | CASTISGTSYNEQFF
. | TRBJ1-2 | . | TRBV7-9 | TGTGCCAGCAGCTTCGGGGCTAACTATGGCTACACCTTC | CASSFGANYGYTF
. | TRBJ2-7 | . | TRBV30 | TGTGCCTGGAGTGCAAACTACGAGCAGTACTTC | CAWSANYEQYF
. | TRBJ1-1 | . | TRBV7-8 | TGTGCCAGCAGCGCCAGCGGGAGCATGAACACTGAAGCTTTCTTT | CASSASGSMNTEAFF
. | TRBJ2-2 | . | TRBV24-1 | TGTGCCACCAGTGATTCGGCAGGGCGAGTCGGGGAGCTGTTTTTT | CATSDSAGRVGELFF
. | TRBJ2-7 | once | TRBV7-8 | TGTGCCAGCAGCTTAGCGGGTGGGAGTGGCGAGCAGTACTTC | CASSLAGGSGEQYF
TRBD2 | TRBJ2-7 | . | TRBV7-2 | TGTGCCAGCAGCTTAGTGGGCCCCTCCCCTAGCGGGAGCTACGAGCAGTACTTC | CASSLVGPSPSGSYEQYF
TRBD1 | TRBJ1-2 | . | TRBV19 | TGTGCCAGTAGTATGGGGTACGGACAGGACTATGGCTACACCTTC | CASSMGYGQDYGYTF
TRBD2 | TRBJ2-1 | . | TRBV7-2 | TGTGCCAGCAGCTTAGAGGTCGGTCTAGCGGGCAATGAGCAGTTCTTC | CASSLEVGLAGNEQFF
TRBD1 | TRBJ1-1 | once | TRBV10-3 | TGTGCCATCAGTGAGCCGATGGAGAACAGGGGGAACACTGAAGCTTTCTTT | CAISEPMENRGNTEAFF
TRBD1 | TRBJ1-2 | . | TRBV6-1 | TGTGCCAGCAGTGATGGGACAGGATATGGCTACACCTTC | CASSDGTGYGYTF
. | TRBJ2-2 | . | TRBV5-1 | TGCGCCAGCAGCTTGATGCAAACAGGGCACGGGGAGCTGTTTTTT | CASSLMQTGHGELFF
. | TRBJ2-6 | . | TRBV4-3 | TGCGCCAGCAGCCAGTACCTTGTGGGGGGGCAGTCTGCTGGGGCCAACGTCCTGACTTTC | CASSQYLVGGQSAGANVLTF
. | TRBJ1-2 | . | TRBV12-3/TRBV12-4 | TGTGCCAGCAGTGTTGACAGGATTGATGGCTACACCTTC | CASSVDRIDGYTF
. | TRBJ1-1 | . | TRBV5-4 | TGTGCCAGCAGCTTGGGCGGGGGCCGAGCTTTCTTT | CASSLGGGRAFF
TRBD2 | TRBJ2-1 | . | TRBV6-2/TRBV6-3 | TGTGCCAGCAGTTACTCCCCAACTAGCGGGCTCTACAATGAGCAGTTCTTC | CASSYSPTSGLYNEQFF
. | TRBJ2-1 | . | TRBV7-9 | TGTGCCAGCAGCTTAGTAGCCGGGTATGAGCAGTTCTTC | CASSLVAGYEQFF
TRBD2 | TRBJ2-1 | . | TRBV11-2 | TGTGCCAGCAGCTTAGCTAGCGGGGCCCATACCTACAATGAGCAGTTCTTC | CASSLASGAHTYNEQFF
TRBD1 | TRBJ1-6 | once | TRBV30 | TGTGCCTGGAGTACAGGGGGCCTTAATTCACCCCTCCACTTT | CAWSTGGLNSPLHF
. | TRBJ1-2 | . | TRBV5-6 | TGTGCCAGCAGCTTGCGCCAGGTACCAACCTTC | CASSLRQVPTF
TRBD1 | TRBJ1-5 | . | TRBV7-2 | TGTGCCAGCAGCTTAAGGGGGCTGATGCCCCAGCATTTT | CASSLRGLMPQHF
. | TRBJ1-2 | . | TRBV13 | TGTGCCAGCAGCCTCAGATTCTATGGCTACACCTTC | CASSLRFYGYTF
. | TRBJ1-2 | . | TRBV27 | TGTGCCAGCAGTCCAGCGACCGATACTAACTATGGCTACACCTTC | CASSPATDTNYGYTF
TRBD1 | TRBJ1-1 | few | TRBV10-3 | TGTGCCACCGGACAGGGGGCGTATCAGAACACTGAAGCTTTCTTT | CATGQGAYQNTEAFF
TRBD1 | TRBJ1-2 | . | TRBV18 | TGTGCCAGCTCACCACCCCTGGGACAGCAAATCTATGGCTACACCTTC | CASSPPLGQQIYGYTF
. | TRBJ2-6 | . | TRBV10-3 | TGTGCCATCACCCGTGATAGGAGCTCTGGGGCCAACGTCCTGACTTTC | CAITRDRSSGANVLTF
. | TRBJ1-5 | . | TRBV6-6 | TGTGCCAGCAGTTACTCGAACAGGGACAATCAGCCCCAGCATTTT | CASSYSNRDNQPQHF
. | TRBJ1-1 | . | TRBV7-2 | TGTGCCAGCAGCTACCAAGCAAACACTGAAGCTTTCTTT | CASSYQANTEAFF
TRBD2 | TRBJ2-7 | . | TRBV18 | TGTGCCAGCTCACCCGAGGCGGGGGGCTCCTACGAGCAGTACTTC | CASSPEAGGSYEQYF
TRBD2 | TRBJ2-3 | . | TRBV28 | TGTGCCAGCAGTTACCCAATAACTAGCGCCTCTAGCACAGATACGCAGTATTTT | CASSYPITSASSTDTQYF
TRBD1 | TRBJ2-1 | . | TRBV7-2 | TGTGCCAGCAGCTTATATGACAGGGGAAATGAGCAGTTCTTC | CASSLYDRGNEQFF
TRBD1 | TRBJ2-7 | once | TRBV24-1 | TGTGCCACCAGTAGCGGGACAGGGCTCTACGAGCAGTACTTC | CATSSGTGLYEQYF
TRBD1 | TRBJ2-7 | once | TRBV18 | TGTGCCAGCTCACCCGGGACAGTCTCCTACGAGCAGTACTTC | CASSPGTVSYEQYF
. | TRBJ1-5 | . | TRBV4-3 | TGCGCCAGCAGCCAAGATCTATCTCAGCCCCAGCATTTT | CASSQDLSQPQHF
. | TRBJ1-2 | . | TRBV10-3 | TGTGCCATCAGTGACCGGGGGGGGCCGAACTATGGCTACACCTTC | CAISDRGGPNYGYTF
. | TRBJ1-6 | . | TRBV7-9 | TGTGCCAGCAGCTTAGACGGACAGTCCGCTTCACCCCTCCACTTT | CASSLDGQSASPLHF
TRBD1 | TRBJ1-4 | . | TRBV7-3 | TGTGCCAGCAGCTTCCGGACAGGGGAAAAACTGTTTTTT | CASSFRTGEKLFF
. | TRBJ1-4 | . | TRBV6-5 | TGTGCCAGCAGGATACTCAATGAAAAACTGTTTTTT | CASRILNEKLFF
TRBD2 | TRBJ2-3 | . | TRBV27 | TGTGCCAGCAGTTTAGGATCTAGCGGGGGGGCAGGTACGCAGTATTTT | CASSLGSSGGAGTQYF
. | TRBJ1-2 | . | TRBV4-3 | TGCGCCAGCAGCCAAGATCAAGGACCTAATCCCGGGGGTGGCTACACCTTC | CASSQDQGPNPGGGYTF
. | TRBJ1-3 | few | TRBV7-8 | TGTGCCAGCAGCTTAATTCGACAGCTACCTGGAAACACCATATATTTT | CASSLIRQLPGNTIYF
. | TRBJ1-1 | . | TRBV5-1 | TGCGCCAGCAGCCGGGGGGGACACCTGAACACTGAAGCTTTCTTT | CASSRGGHLNTEAFF
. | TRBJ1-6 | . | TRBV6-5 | TGTGCCAGCAATCACCTGAGGAATTCACCCCTCCACTTT | CASNHLRNSPLHF
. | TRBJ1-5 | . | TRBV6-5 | TGTGCCAGCACCAGGACAGCTGACATCCGGCAGCCCCAGCATTTT | CASTRTADIRQPQHF
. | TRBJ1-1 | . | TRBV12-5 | TGTGCTAGTGCTATTCAACACAGGGAAGTAGCTTTCTTT | CASAIQHREVAFF
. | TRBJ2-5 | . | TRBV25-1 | TGTGCCAGCAGTGATCTGCGCCAAGAGACCCAGTACTTC | CASSDLRQETQYF
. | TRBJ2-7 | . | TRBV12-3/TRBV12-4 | TGTGCCAGCAGTTTAGGACTCTACGAGCAGTACTTC | CASSLGLYEQYF